This T cell receptor beta chain was identified in a study of cytomegalovirus exposure and HLA in healthy donors. Study-level findings and limits: CMV serostatus was the sole immune exposure data available.

About this clone: Its antigen is not known.

PCR used 60 Vbeta primers and 13 Jbeta primers. Sequencing used immunoSEQ multiplex PCR; TCRdb keeps in-frame clones, though not all of them. The data contain 150,000 to 200,000 clones, around 81% of them singletons. V was clipped by 0 bases and J by 0 bases, with 6 bases between them. The germline V gene encodes CDR1 MGHRA and CDR2 YSYEKL. CDR3 length: 14 residues. The source of this sequence is a woman in her late teens or twenties in good health and CMV-seropositive. Sequencing used PBMCs. The chain employs TRBV4-1 and TRBJ2-7, with D maybe TRBD2 (5 bases). The CDR3 bases are TGCGCCAGCAGCCAAGACCGGGGCTCCTACGAGCAGTACTTC. Translation: CASSQDRGSYEQYF.